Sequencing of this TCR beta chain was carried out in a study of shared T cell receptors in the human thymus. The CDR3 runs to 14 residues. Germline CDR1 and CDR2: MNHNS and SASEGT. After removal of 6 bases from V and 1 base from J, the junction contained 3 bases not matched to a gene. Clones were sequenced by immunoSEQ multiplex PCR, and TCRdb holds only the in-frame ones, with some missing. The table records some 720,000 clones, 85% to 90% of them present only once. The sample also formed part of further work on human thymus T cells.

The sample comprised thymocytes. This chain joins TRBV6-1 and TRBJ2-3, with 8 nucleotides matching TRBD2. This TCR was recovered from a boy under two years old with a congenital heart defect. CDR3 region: CASRVTSGTDTQYF. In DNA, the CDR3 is TGTGCCAGCAGGGTGACTAGCGGCACAGATACGCAGTATTTT.